Following are 10 T cell receptor beta chains from one sample sequenced in a study of shared clonotypes between healthy human individuals. CD45RO-negative cells were positively selected for CCR7, leaving out terminally differentiated effector memory CD45RA+ cells. Clones were read by immunoSEQ multiplex PCR, and TCRdb kept only the in-frame ones, dropping some. Here the sample spans about 1.9 million clones, 93% being singletons. Specimen: naive CD8+ T cells from PBMCs. The origin of the receptors is a man younger than 35 in good health. Some clones in this sample may be carry-over from other donors' samples.

This clone was counted a few times. The chain employs TRBV11-2 and TRBJ1-1; D ambiguous. V lost 5 bases and J 1 base, leaving 14 bases between the germline ends. CDR3 length equals 15 residues. Germline V gene lookup returns CDR1 SGHAT and CDR2 FQNNGV. CDR3 sequence (DNA): TGTGCCAGCAGCCCACCCCGGGCCTCGAACACTGAAGCTTTCTTT. It specifies CASSPPRASNTEAFF.

V usage is TRBV5-4 and J usage is TRBJ1-2; D gene unclear. The CDR3 has 16 amino acids. Germline V gene lookup returns CDR1 SGHNT and CDR2 YYREEE (reference sequence). V was clipped by 4 bases and J by 4 bases, with 20 bases between them. The chain's CDR3 is CASSHPPVSTTYGYTF. CDR3 coding DNA: TGTGCCAGCAGCCACCCACCCGTGTCAACGACCTATGGCTACACCTTC.

V gene TRBV29-1 combines with J gene TRBJ2-3; D not resolved. The CDR3 runs to 14 residues. From germline, CDR1 is SQVTM and CDR2 ANQGSEA. V was cut by 7 bases and J by 2 bases, with 16 bases left in between. In DNA, the CDR3 is TGCAGCGCCCCGGACGGGTACAACACAGATACGCAGTATTTT. Translation: CSAPDGYNTDTQYF.

The count of this clone is one. This sequence joins TRBV9 and TRBJ2-7, with TRBD2 identical over 7 bases. CDR1 and CDR2 from the germline V gene are SGDLS and YYNGEE. The CDR3 is 15 residues long. V dropped 0 bases and J dropped 1; count of bases not matched to a gene: 4. CDR3: CASSVDQAGSYEQYF. The CDR3 DNA sequence: TGTGCCAGCAGCGTAGATCAAGCGGGGTCCTACGAGCAGTACTTC.

J is TRBJ2-7 and V is TRBV6-1; 12 bases match TRBD1. V shed 6 bases and J 5 bases; nucleotides not matched to a gene: 2. Germline CDR1 MNHNS, CDR2 SASEGT. The CDR3 loop spans 13 amino acids. CDR3 nucleotides: TGTGCCAGCAGCGGGACAGGGGGCCACGAGCAGTACTTC. Its translation: CASSGTGGHEQYF.

The rearrangement joins TRBV10-3 to TRBJ1-2, with D tentatively TRBD1 (5 bases). Trimming took 6 bases from V and 2 from J, leaving 13 bases between them. The CDR3 is made up of 14 amino acids. Germline CDR1 ENHRY, CDR2 SYGVKD. For the CDR3, the DNA is TGTGCCATCAGCCGAGACAGTTGGAACTATGGCTACACCTTC. Translated, it gives CAISRDSWNYGYTF.

The chain couples TRBV19 to TRBJ1-1, with D perhaps TRBD1 (6 bases). The CDR3 spans 13 residues. V shed 10 bases and J shed 4 bases, with 16 bases lying between them. The germline V gene has CDR1 LNHDA and CDR2 SQIVND (reference sequence). The CDR3 DNA follows: TGTGCCACATGGGGGCACAGAGGCACTGAAGCTTTCTTT. It is translated as CATWGHRGTEAFF.

This chain joins TRBV9 and TRBJ2-7, with D possibly matching TRBD1 (6 bases). V lost 7 bases to trimming and J lost 2 bases, with 10 bases between them. The CDR3 contains 12 residues. Germline V gene data show CDR1 as SGDLS and CDR2 as YYNGEE. CDR3 nucleotide sequence: TGTGCCAGCGGGGGCTCGGCCTACGAGCAGTACTTC. This sequence encodes CASGGSAYEQYF.

V usage is TRBV9 and J usage is TRBJ2-3, with D tentatively TRBD2 (6 bases). Germline-derived CDR1 and CDR2 are SGDLS and YYNGEE. Trimming left V 3 bases short and J 6 bases short, with 14 bases between. There are 14 residues in the CDR3. The CDR3 is CASSEDYPGDTQYF. CDR3 in DNA: TGTGCCAGCAGCGAGGACTACCCGGGGGATACGCAGTATTTT.

The rearrangement uses TRBV28 and TRBJ1-2; D is possibly TRBD1 (5 bases). The CDR3 has 16 amino acids. In germline, CDR1 is MDHEN, CDR2 SYDVKM. V lost 3 bases and J lost 7, with 21 bases in between. DNA of the CDR3: TGTGCCAGCAGTTTGTACGGCACAAACCGGGACTTTGGCTACACCTTC. Encoded protein: CASSLYGTNRDFGYTF.